Below, 7 T cell receptor beta chains from the same sample are listed, as sequenced in a study of vaccination effects on CD4 cells after COVID-19. Assay: immunoSEQ multiplex PCR; the TCRdb copy retains only in-frame clones and omits some. The top ten hold 6.5% to 8% of the sample, which has about 24,000 clones, about 70% seen once. For these TCRs, the target antigens are not known. Pools of viral peptides were used by the ViraFEST assay to expand antigen-specific CD4+ T cells ahead of sequencing. Culture proceeded for 9 to 11 days, and CD4+ T cells were then isolated. The participants, recipients of two vaccine doses, got either BNT162b2 or mRNA-1273. The sequencing here drew on CD4+ T cells from PBMCs cultured with SARS-CoV-2 spike peptides, taken after COVID-19 vaccination. These receptors all come from a human donor who received a COVID-19 vaccine.

The chain employs TRBV29-1 and TRBJ2-6; D remains ambiguous. Germline values: CDR1 SQVTM, CDR2 ANQGSEA. Trimming took off 0 bases at V and 0 bases at J, with 6 bases between the two ends. The length of the CDR3 is 15 residues. The CDR3 DNA sequence: TGCAGCGTTGAAGAAGGAAACTCTGGGGCCAACGTCCTGACTTTC. As protein: CSVEEGNSGANVLTF.

This sequence joins TRBV24-1 and TRBJ2-3; the D gene is possibly TRBD2 (5 bases). V dropped 4 bases and J dropped 0 bases, with 10 bases sitting between them. This CDR3 is 15 amino acids long. Germline-derived CDR1 and CDR2 are KGHDR and SFDVKD. DNA of the CDR3: TGTGCCACCAGTGACTCCGGGGATAGCACAGATACGCAGTATTTT. Residues: CATSDSGDSTDTQYF.

The chain couples TRBV6-5 to TRBJ2-7; D not certain. The V gene lost 3 bases and the J gene lost 2 bases, with 11 bases spanning the gap. Germline V gene lookup returns CDR1 MNHEY and CDR2 SVGAGI. This CDR3 has 14 residues. CDR3 DNA sequence: TGTGCCAGCAGTTATAGTAGTTCAACCTACGAGCAGTACTTC. It translates to CASSYSSSTYEQYF.

The DNA for the CDR3 is TGTGCCTGGAATCCTCGGACAGGCTCCTATAATTCACCCCTCCACTTT. Its protein product is CAWNPRTGSYNSPLHF. The chain joins TRBV30 to TRBJ1-6, with 7 bases that match TRBD1. V shed 4 bases, J shed 0 bases, and the junction held 6 bases outside the gene matches. CDR3 length: 16 residues. Germline loops: CDR1 GTSNPN, CDR2 SVGIG (reference sequence). The complete variable domain, with remaining parts taken from reference TRBV30 and TRBJ1-6, reads SQTIHQWPATLVQPVGSPLSLECTVEGTSNPNLYWYRQAAGRGLQLLFYSVGIGQISSEVPQNLSASRPQDRQFILSSKKLLLSDSGFYLCAWNPRTGSYNSPLHFGNGTRLTVT.

The chain carries TRBV4-2 and TRBJ1-3; 9 positions agree with TRBD1. The ends lost 4 bases at V and 3 bases at J; junction bases unmatched: 10. The length of the CDR3 is 17 residues. CDR1 LGHNA and CDR2 YNFKEQ come from the germline V gene. Here the CDR3 reads CASSPKVGTGFGNTIYF. The CDR3 bases are TGTGCCAGCAGCCCGAAGGTGGGGACAGGGTTTGGAAACACCATATATTTT.

The CDR3 DNA follows: TGTGCCAGCAGCCACACGGCAAGCTCTGGAAACACCATATATTTT. Protein: CASSHTASSGNTIYF. The chain carries TRBV3-1 (or the pseudogene TRBV3-2) and TRBJ1-3; D is unresolved. CDR1 and CDR2 (germline): LGHDT, YNNKEL (reference sequence). The CDR3 is made up of 15 amino acids. Trimming left V 3 bases short and J 0 bases short, with 9 bases between.

J is TRBJ2-5 and V is TRBV12-2; TRBD1 is the table's D call and was not checked against the DNA. TRBV12-2 is reported as a pseudogene. This CDR3 has 15 amino acids. CDR3 amino acids: CASRYRLHRGETQYF. The DNA of the CDR3 is TGTGCAAGTCGCTACCGACTGCACAGGGGGGAGACCCAGTACTTC.